This TCR beta chain was identified during a study of T cell changes during pregnancy in multiple sclerosis. Germline V gene sequence: CDR1 SGHRS, CDR2 YFSETQ. This CDR3 is 15 amino acids long. Trimming shortened V by 1 base and J by 2 bases, and 9 bases separated the two germline ends. The assay was immunoSEQ multiplex PCR, and TCRdb's table has in-frame clones only and misses some. Found here are over 40,000 clones, 80% to 95% of them singletons; the top ten hold approximately 0.27%. The material was CD4+ T cells from peripheral blood mononuclear cells, obtained in the second trimester of pregnancy. The chain has TRBV5-1 and TRBJ2-2; D unresolved. This TCR came from a female donor with multiple sclerosis, enrolled in a pregnancy study. The CDR3: CASSLLQTNTGELFF. The DNA of the CDR3 is TGCGCCAGCAGCTTGCTTCAGACAAACACCGGGGAGCTGTTTTTT.